A single sample gave rise to the 23 T cell receptor beta chains below, sequenced in a study of blood T cell repertoires in COVID-19. Sequencing was performed with immunoSEQ multiplex PCR; in TCRdb, only in-frame clones are kept and a portion is missing. The table shows 20,000 to 25,000 clones, with roughly 80% occurring only once. Sequencing used peripheral blood. The receptor source for this set is a man between 60 and 75 years old with active COVID-19.

V and J are TRBV10-1 and TRBJ2-1; TRBD1 aligns across 8 bases. The germline CDR1 and CDR2 sequences are WNHNN and SYGVQD (reference sequence). Germline trimming cut 8 bases from V and 8 bases from J; bases unmatched to any gene: 8. The CDR3 is 13 amino acids. CDR3 in amino acids: CASPTGAGHEQFF. CDR3 bases: TGCGCCAGCCCGACAGGGGCGGGCCATGAGCAGTTCTTC.

The rearrangement uses TRBV27 and TRBJ1-2, with a possible D match to TRBD1 (5 bases). Germline V gives CDR1 MNHEY, CDR2 SMNVEV (reference sequence). V lost 6 bases to trimming and J lost 2 bases, with 19 bases between them. The CDR3 length is 16 residues. The CDR3 here is CASRDFGLGGNYGYTF. As DNA, the CDR3 is TGTGCCAGCAGAGATTTCGGTCTTGGGGGGAACTATGGCTACACCTTC.

The chain has TRBV19 and TRBJ2-6; 13 bases agree with TRBD2. The V segment lost 5 bases and the J segment 1 base; nucleotides outside the gene matches: 17. Germline CDR1 is LNHDA and CDR2 is SQIVND (reference sequence). The CDR3 is made up of 22 amino acids. CDR3 bases: TGTGCCAGTAGTGGAAGCTCCGGGACTAGCGGGACCATTGGTTCTGGGGCCAACGTCCTGACTTTC. It is translated as CASSGSSGTSGTIGSGANVLTF.

Here the CDR3 reads CASSLLGGHEKLFF. The CDR3 region has the DNA TGTGCCAGCAGTTTATTGGGGGGGCATGAAAAACTGTTTTTT. The chain is built from TRBV27 and TRBJ1-4, with D possibly matching TRBD1 (6 bases). Germline loops: CDR1 MNHEY, CDR2 SMNVEV (reference sequence). Trimming took 1 base from V and 6 from J, leaving 9 bases between them. The CDR3 consists of 14 residues.

The chain's CDR3 is CASSLELGAYNEQFF. Written as DNA, the CDR3 is TGCGCCAGCAGCTTGGAATTGGGGGCGTACAATGAGCAGTTCTTC. The chain employs TRBV5-1 and TRBJ2-1; D may be TRBD1 (6 bases). In germline, CDR1 is SGHRS, CDR2 YFSETQ. V lost 0 bases and J 4 bases, leaving 11 bases between the germline ends. The CDR3 spans 15 residues.

The CDR3 DNA is TGCAGCGTTACGGGGACAGTCTCCTACGAGCAGTACTTC. This gives the protein CSVTGTVSYEQYF. V and J are TRBV29-1 and TRBJ2-7; TRBD1 matches 7 bases. The CDR3 covers 13 residues. Germline V gene sequence: CDR1 SQVTM, CDR2 ANQGSEA. Trimming cost V 5 bases and J 0 bases; bases outside gene matches: 4.

This rearrangement joins TRBV28 to TRBJ1-1, with 7 bases matching TRBD1. The CDR3 sequence is 12 residues long. The germline gives CDR1 MDHEN, CDR2 SYDVKM. V trimming: 5 bases; J trimming: 7 bases; junction bases outside the gene matches: 4. CDR3 nucleotide sequence: TGTGCCAGCAGTCTAGGGACAGATGAAGCTTTCTTT. It specifies CASSLGTDEAFF. Full variable domain (remainder filled in from reference TRBV28 and TRBJ1-1): DVKVTQSSRYLVKRTGEKVFLECVQDMDHENMFWYRQDPGLGLRLIYFSYDVKMKEKGDIPEGYSVSREKKERFSLILESASTNQTSMYLCASSLGTDEAFFGQGTRLTVV.

The gene calls are TRBV27 and TRBJ1-1; TRBD1 might be the D (5 bases). CDR3 length: 13 amino acids. The germline V and J ends were trimmed by 2 bases and 1 base, with 5 bases remaining between them. Germline CDR1 is MNHEY and CDR2 is SMNVEV (reference sequence). This CDR3 is CASSLDRNTEAFF. The CDR3 DNA sequence: TGTGCCAGCAGTTTAGACAGGAACACTGAAGCTTTCTTT.

The rearrangement links TRBV6-1 to TRBJ2-7; D may be TRBD2 (6 bases). Germline-derived CDR1 and CDR2 are MNHNS and SASEGT. Trimming cost V 3 bases and J 5 bases, with 8 bases left between them. The CDR3 consists of 12 residues. This CDR3 is CASSERRDEQYF. The DNA of the CDR3 is TGTGCCAGCAGTGAGAGGAGGGACGAGCAGTACTTC.

This clone came up a few times. The rearrangement uses TRBV19 and TRBJ2-3, with TRBD1 matching 7 bases. The CDR3 loop spans 15 amino acids. Germline V gene sequence: CDR1 LNHDA, CDR2 SQIVND (reference sequence). The V gene end was trimmed by 6 bases and the J gene end by 1 base; junction bases not matched to a gene: 7. The CDR3 nucleotides are TGTGCCAGTAGGCAGGGGGATACCCGCACAGATACGCAGTATTTT. This codes for CASRQGDTRTDTQYF.

The chain is built from TRBV4-3 and TRBJ2-7, with 8 positions matching TRBD2. The CDR3 spans 17 residues. The V segment lost 0 bases and the J segment 3 bases; nucleotides outside the gene matches: 10. Germline-derived CDR1 and CDR2 are LGHNA and YSLEER. The CDR3 DNA is TGCGCCAGCAGCCAAGAATCCAGCGGGAGTGAATACTACGAGCAGTACTTC. Its translation is CASSQESSGSEYYEQYF.

The V and J genes are TRBV3-1 (or the pseudogene TRBV3-2) and TRBJ1-1; D remains unclear. CDR3 length: 13 residues. The germline V gene has CDR1 LGHDT and CDR2 YNNKEL (reference sequence). Trimming shortened V by 1 base and J by 9 bases, and 12 bases separated the two germline ends. In DNA, the CDR3 is TGTGCCAGCAGCCAAGGCTCATCGGTCAAAGCTTTCTTT. Translating gives CASSQGSSVKAFF.

V is TRBV4-3 and J is TRBJ2-3, with 7 bases that match TRBD2. This CDR3 has 16 amino acids. Per the germline V gene, CDR1 is LGHNA and CDR2 is YSLEER. V gave up 4 bases and J gave up 3 bases; unmatched junction bases: 10. The CDR3 DNA sequence: TGCGCCAGCAGCCCCGCGGGGCGGGGGTTAACAGATACGCAGTATTTT. Protein sequence: CASSPAGRGLTDTQYF.

The gene calls are TRBV30 and TRBJ1-2; 7 bases align to TRBD1. This CDR3 spans 14 amino acids. The germline V gene has CDR1 GTSNPN and CDR2 SVGIG (reference sequence). V lost 0 bases to trimming and J lost 7 bases; unmatched junction nucleotides: 8. CDR3 bases: TGTGCCTGGAGTGTAAAGGGGGCTCTCTCTGGCTACACCTTC. Translation: CAWSVKGALSGYTF. The variable domain in full, completed from reference TRBV30 and TRBJ1-2, reads SQTIHQWPATLVQPVGSPLSLECTVEGTSNPNLYWYRQAAGRGLQLLFYSVGIGQISSEVPQNLSASRPQDRQFILSSKKLLLSDSGFYLCAWSVKGALSGYTFGSGTRLTVV.

This chain connects TRBV28 to TRBJ2-3, with 7 bases fitting TRBD2. From germline, CDR1 is MDHEN and CDR2 SYDVKM. The V segment lost 3 bases and the J segment 2 bases; nucleotides outside the gene matches: 5. The CDR3 is 15 amino acids. The CDR3 sequence is CASSFAAGVTDTQYF. The CDR3 DNA is TGTGCCAGCAGTTTTGCGGCGGGGGTCACAGATACGCAGTATTTT.

This clone was found a few times. The chain joins TRBV24-1 to TRBJ2-3; D unclear. This CDR3 contains 13 residues. CDR1 and CDR2 from the germline V gene are KGHDR and SFDVKD. V dropped 4 bases and J dropped 1 base, with 5 bases sitting between them. Here the CDR3 reads CATSEAGTDTQYF. In DNA form, the CDR3 reads TGTGCCACCAGTGAGGCGGGCACAGATACGCAGTATTTT.

The rearrangement uses TRBV3-1 (or the pseudogene TRBV3-2) and TRBJ2-4, with no clear D. Germline lookup yields CDR1 LGHDT and CDR2 YNNKEL (reference sequence). The CDR3 has 14 amino acids. V lost 5 bases and J 6 bases, leaving 14 bases between the germline ends. CDR3 protein: CASSADSVINIQYF. CDR3 coding DNA: TGTGCCAGCAGCGCTGACTCCGTGATAAACATTCAGTACTTC.

This chain uses TRBV20-1 with TRBJ1-2; 7 bases line up with TRBD1. Germline CDR1 is DFQATT and CDR2 is SNEGSKA (reference sequence). This CDR3 contains 13 residues. The V and J ends lost 3 bases and 4 bases, in that order; junction bases with no gene match: 5. As DNA, the CDR3 is TGCAGTGCTAGTCTACAGGGGATCTATGGCTACACCTTC. It yields the protein CSASLQGIYGYTF.

This chain joins TRBV7-2 and TRBJ2-2; D is uncertain. Germline lookup yields CDR1 SGHTA and CDR2 FQGNSA. Trimming left V 1 base short and J 1 base short, with 7 bases between. The CDR3 length is 15 residues. CDR3 sequence (DNA): TGTGCCAGCAGCTTAGATCGGAGGAACACCGGGGAGCTGTTTTTT. It is translated as CASSLDRRNTGELFF.

This chain connects TRBV12-3 or TRBV12-4 to TRBJ2-1; a possible D gene is TRBD2 (6 bases). Trimming took off 3 bases at V and 5 bases at J, with 8 bases between the two ends. The CDR3 runs 13 residues. Here the CDR3 reads CASSLEGHNEQFF. Written as DNA, the CDR3 is TGTGCCAGCAGTTTGGAGGGGCACAATGAGCAGTTCTTC.

The chain couples TRBV19 to TRBJ1-6; 7 nucleotides agree with TRBD1. The CDR3 is made up of 14 amino acids. The germline V gene has CDR1 LNHDA and CDR2 SQIVND (reference sequence). V was pared by 4 bases and J by 6 bases, with 3 bases of the junction left unmatched. CDR3 in amino acids: CASSTQGGNSPLHF. CDR3 in DNA: TGTGCCAGTAGTACCCAGGGGGGTAATTCACCCCTCCACTTT.

The chain links TRBV5-1 to TRBJ2-3; 9 bases map to TRBD2. J lost 4 bases, V lost 1 base, and 7 bases had no gene match. The CDR3 contains 16 residues. Looked up from germline, CDR1 is SGHRS and CDR2 is YFSETQ. The CDR3 coding sequence is TGCGCCAGCAGCTTGAAACTCGCGGGAGGGCCAGATACGCAGTATTTT. It is translated as CASSLKLAGGPDTQYF.

The chain carries TRBV6-5 and TRBJ2-7; 7 nucleotides align to TRBD2. Germline V lookup: CDR1 MNHEY, CDR2 SVGAGI. This CDR3 spans 13 amino acids. V shed 6 bases and J 3 bases; nucleotides not matched to a gene: 5. CDR3 amino acids: CASRNGGGYEQYF. The CDR3 DNA is TGTGCCAGCAGAAATGGGGGGGGCTACGAGCAGTACTTC.